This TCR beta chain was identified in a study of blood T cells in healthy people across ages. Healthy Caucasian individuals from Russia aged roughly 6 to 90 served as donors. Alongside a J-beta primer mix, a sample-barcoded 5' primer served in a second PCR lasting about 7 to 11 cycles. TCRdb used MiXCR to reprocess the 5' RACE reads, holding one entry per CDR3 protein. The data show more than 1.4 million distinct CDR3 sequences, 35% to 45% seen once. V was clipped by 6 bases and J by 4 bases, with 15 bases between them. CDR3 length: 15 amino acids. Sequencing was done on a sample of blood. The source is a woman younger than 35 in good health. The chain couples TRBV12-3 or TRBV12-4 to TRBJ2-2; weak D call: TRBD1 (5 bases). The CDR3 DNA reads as TGTGCCAGCAGCCTTATTGGGGCTGGCACCGGGGAGCTGTTTTTT. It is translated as CASSLIGAGTGELFF.